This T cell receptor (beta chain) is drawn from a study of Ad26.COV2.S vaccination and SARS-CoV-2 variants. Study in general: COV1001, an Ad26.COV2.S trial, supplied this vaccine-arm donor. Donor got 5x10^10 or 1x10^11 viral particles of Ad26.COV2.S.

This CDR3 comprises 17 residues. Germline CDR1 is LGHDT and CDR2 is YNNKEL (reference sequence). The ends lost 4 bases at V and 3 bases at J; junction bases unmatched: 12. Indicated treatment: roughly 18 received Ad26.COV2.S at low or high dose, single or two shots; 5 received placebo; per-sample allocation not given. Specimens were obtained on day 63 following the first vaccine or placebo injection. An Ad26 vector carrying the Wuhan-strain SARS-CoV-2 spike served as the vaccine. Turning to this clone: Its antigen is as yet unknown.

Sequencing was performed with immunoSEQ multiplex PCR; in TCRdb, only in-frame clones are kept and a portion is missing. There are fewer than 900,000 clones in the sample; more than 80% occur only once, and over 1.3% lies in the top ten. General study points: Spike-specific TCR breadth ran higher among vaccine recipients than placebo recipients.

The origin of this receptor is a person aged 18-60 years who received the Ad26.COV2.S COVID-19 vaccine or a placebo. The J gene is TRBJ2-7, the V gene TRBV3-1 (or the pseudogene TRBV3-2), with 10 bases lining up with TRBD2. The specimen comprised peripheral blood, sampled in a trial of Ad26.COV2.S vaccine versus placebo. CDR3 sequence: CASSPSGSRSFHYEQYF. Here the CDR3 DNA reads TGTGCCAGCAGCCCTAGCGGGAGTCGAAGTTTCCACTACGAGCAGTACTTC.